This TCR beta chain stems from a study of T cells in Graves' hyperthyroidism and ophthalmopathy. Whole-study context: At initial diagnosis, before any treatment had begun, peripheral blood was obtained. Points from the study as a whole: Most expanded thyroid clonotypes above 0.001 recurred in blood. The model predicted ophthalmopathy a median roughly six months before onset.

Inclusion characteristics of ophthalmopathy patients comprised a Clinical Activity Score of at least 3, a NOSPECS grade of at least 4, and duration under 3 months. The germline V and J ends were trimmed by 0 bases and 5 bases, with 16 bases remaining between them. The CDR3 has 16 residues. Germline loops: CDR1 SGHAT, CDR2 FQNNGV. This clonotype was recorded at least ten times. Antigen specificity is unknown. Regions amplified from RNA transcripts were the TCR beta CDR3 regions. With the HTBI primer set, the TCR CDR3 went through a first round of RT-PCR. TCRdb re-analysed the multiplex PCR reads in MiXCR, keeping a single row per CDR3 protein. This table has roughly 350,000 distinct CDR3 sequences, roughly 14% appearing once.

V is TRBV11-2 and J is TRBJ2-5, with D tentatively TRBD1 or TRBD2 (5 bases each). Sample: blood. The sequence was collected from a woman aged 25 to 39 with Graves' ophthalmopathy. Written as DNA, the CDR3 is TGTGCCAGCAGCTTAGATGACCCCCAGGGCGGGGAGACCCAGTACTTC. Translated: CASSLDDPQGGETQYF.